Below, 19 T cell receptor beta chains from the same sample are listed, as sequenced in a study of T cell changes during pregnancy in multiple sclerosis. Repertoires were generated with immunoSEQ multiplex PCR, while TCRdb's copy carries only in-frame clones and drops some. The sample includes about 89,000 clones, roughly 94% of them seen just once. Sequenced material: peripheral blood, taken after pregnancy. The receptors shown here come from a female donor in good health, enrolled as a control in a pregnancy study.

Only a few counts were recorded for this clone. V is TRBV7-8 and J is TRBJ2-7; D is possibly TRBD2 (5 bases). Per germline, CDR1 SGHVS and CDR2 FQNEAQ. Trimming removed 0 bases at V and 4 bases at J, with 13 bases between. The CDR3 is 15 amino acids. CDR3 bases: TGTGCCAGCAGCTTAGCGCCCAGCGGAGAGTACGAGCAGTACTTC. Protein: CASSLAPSGEYEQYF.

This clone was picked up a small number of times. V is TRBV5-4 and J is TRBJ2-7; D possibly corresponds to TRBD2 (5 bases). The germline V and J ends were trimmed by 0 bases and 6 bases, with 10 bases remaining between them. CDR1 SGHNT and CDR2 YYREEE come from the germline V gene (reference sequence). CDR3 length: 13 residues. In nucleotides, the CDR3 is TGTGCCAGCAGCTTGGGCTCGGCGGGCGAGCAGTACTTC. It translates to CASSLGSAGEQYF.

The chain joins TRBV29-1 to TRBJ2-7; 7 nucleotides align to TRBD1. After removal of 6 bases from V and 6 bases from J, the junction contained 8 bases not matched to a gene. The CDR3 is 12 residues long. The germline CDR1 and CDR2 sequences are SQVTM and ANQGSEA. The CDR3 reads CSVLGTELEQYF. CDR3 nucleotide sequence: TGCAGCGTGCTTGGGACAGAACTCGAGCAGTACTTC.

The chain uses TRBV30 and TRBJ1-5; no firm D call. The V end was cut by 0 bases, the J end by 1 base, with 7 bases between. The CDR3 has 14 residues. Germline V gene data show CDR1 as GTSNPN and CDR2 as SVGIG (reference sequence). The chain's CDR3 is CAWSVGGSNQPQHF. CDR3 DNA sequence: TGTGCCTGGAGTGTAGGCGGGAGCAATCAGCCCCAGCATTTT.

This chain joins TRBV18 and TRBJ2-4; 9 positions match TRBD1. Per the germline V gene, CDR1 is KGHSH and CDR2 is LQKENI. CDR3 length: 14 amino acids. Losses at the gene ends were 8 bases for V and 7 bases for J; bases not matched to a gene: 9. CDR3 nucleotides: TGTGCCAGCACGACCGGGACAGGGAGGAACATTCAGTACTTC. This codes for CASTTGTGRNIQYF.

This chain links TRBV28 with TRBJ2-7; 9 bases fit TRBD2. Per the germline V gene, CDR1 is MDHEN and CDR2 is SYDVKM. The V gene end was trimmed by 6 bases and the J gene end by 7 bases; junction bases not matched to a gene: 10. CDR3 size: 14 residues. In nucleotides, the CDR3 is TGTGCCAGCAGGATTAGCGGGAGCATTTATGAGCAGTACTTC. The encoded protein is CASRISGSIYEQYF. The full variable domain, in which reference TRBV28 and TRBJ2-7 provide the parts outside the CDR3, is DVKVTQSSRYLVKRTGEKVFLECVQDMDHENMFWYRQDPGLGLRLIYFSYDVKMKEKGDIPEGYSVSREKKERFSLILESASTNQTSMYLCASRISGSIYEQYFGPGTRLTVT.

The chain links TRBV9 to TRBJ1-2; D possibly corresponds to TRBD1 (5 bases). V dropped 0 bases and J dropped 7 bases, with 19 bases sitting between them. CDR1 SGDLS and CDR2 YYNGEE come from the germline V gene. There are 16 residues in the CDR3. The DNA of the CDR3 is TGTGCCAGCAGCGTAGAAGCACGGGGGATGATCGGTGGCTACACCTTC. Translation gives CASSVEARGMIGGYTF.

DNA of the CDR3: TGTGCCAGCAGCCCCGGGAACCGTTACGAGCAGTACTTC. This translates into CASSPGNRYEQYF. The chain couples TRBV7-6 to TRBJ2-7; D possibly corresponds to TRBD2 (5 bases). In germline, CDR1 is SGHVS, CDR2 FNYEAQ. The CDR3 totals 13 residues. The V end lost 5 bases, the J end lost 4 bases, and 12 bases lay between the germline ends. Combining the CDR3 with reference TRBV7-6 and TRBJ2-7 gives the whole variable domain GAGVSQSPRYKVTKRGQDVALRCDPISGHVSLYWYRQALGQGPEFLTYFNYEAQQDKSGLPNDRFSAERPEGSISTLTIQRTEQRDSAMYRCASSPGNRYEQYFGPGTRLTVT.

The gene calls are TRBV7-2 and TRBJ2-3; no reliable D call. CDR1 and CDR2 (germline): SGHTA, FQGNSA. The CDR3 has 13 amino acids. V was trimmed by 3 bases and J by 7 bases, leaving 11 bases between them. The CDR3 region is CASSFKAPNTQYF. The CDR3 DNA reads TGTGCCAGCAGCTTTAAAGCCCCGAATACGCAGTATTTT.

V usage is TRBV5-1 and J usage is TRBJ2-1; 10 positions agree with TRBD2. Germline values: CDR1 SGHRS, CDR2 YFSETQ. With 2 bases clipped from V and 5 bases from J, the junction kept 16 bases outside the gene matches. This CDR3 contains 19 residues. The CDR3 loop is CASSFWLRASGSTDNEQFF. CDR3 sequence (DNA): TGCGCCAGCAGCTTCTGGTTGCGGGCTAGCGGGAGTACAGACAATGAGCAGTTCTTC. Using reference TRBV5-1 and TRBJ2-1 for the parts outside the CDR3, the full variable domain is KAGVTQTPRYLIKTRGQQVTLSCSPISGHRSVSWYQQTPGQGLQFLFEYFSETQRNKGNFPGRFSGRQFSNSRSEMNVSTLELGDSALYLCASSFWLRASGSTDNEQFFGPGTRLTVL.

This clone was picked up one time. The chain recombines TRBV7-8 with TRBJ1-1, with unresolved D. The CDR3 totals 16 residues. Germline CDR1 is SGHVS and CDR2 is FQNEAQ. V lost 1 base, J lost 1 base, and 13 bases lay in between. The DNA of the CDR3 is TGTGCCAGCAGCTTAGTTGGTGGAGGGCAGAACACTGAAGCTTTCTTT. Its translation: CASSLVGGGQNTEAFF.

CDR3 sequence: CASSQTGRAETQYF. CDR3 bases: TGTGCCAGCTCACAGACTGGGAGGGCCGAGACCCAGTACTTC. The rearrangement uses TRBV18 and TRBJ2-5; TRBD2 aligns across 7 bases. The V gene's germline CDR1 is KGHSH and CDR2 LQKENI. V dropped 4 bases and J dropped 5; count of bases not matched to a gene: 7. This CDR3 comprises 14 residues.

The rearrangement uses TRBV29-1 and TRBJ2-7; D may be TRBD2 (5 bases). The CDR3 spans 13 residues. V shed 1 base and J shed 2 bases, with 9 bases lying between them. Germline CDR1 and CDR2: SQVTM and ANQGSEA. The CDR3 DNA follows: TGCAGCGTTGAAGGAGGGATCACCTACGAGCAGTACTTC. It specifies CSVEGGITYEQYF.

This rearrangement joins TRBV5-1 to TRBJ1-2; D might be TRBD1 (6 bases). The CDR3 totals 15 residues. Germline V gives CDR1 SGHRS, CDR2 YFSETQ. V lost 4 bases, J lost 4 bases, and 17 bases lay in between. The CDR3 DNA sequence: TGCGCCAGCAGCCGCCGGGGGCGGGAGGGCTATGGCTACACCTTC. It yields the protein CASSRRGREGYGYTF.

This chain uses TRBV5-8 with TRBJ2-1; 10 nucleotides agree with TRBD2. With V trimmed by 6 bases and J by 6 bases, 9 bases remained unmatched. CDR1 is SGHTS and CDR2 is YDEGEE in the germline V gene. This CDR3 comprises 15 residues. CDR3 DNA: TGTGCCAGCACCGCCCCGGGACTAGCGCCCAATGAGCAGTTCTTC. Residues: CASTAPGLAPNEQFF.

This clone was found once. The rearrangement uses TRBV4-1 and TRBJ2-1; D is unclear. This CDR3 is 12 amino acids long. Germline V lookup: CDR1 MGHRA, CDR2 YSYEKL. V was trimmed by 1 base and J by 5 bases, leaving 3 bases between them. The CDR3 bases are TGCGCCAGCAGCCAAGTAGACAATGAGCAGTTCTTC. As protein: CASSQVDNEQFF.

The chain employs TRBV29-1 and TRBJ1-1, with D maybe TRBD1 (6 bases). Germline lookup yields CDR1 SQVTM and CDR2 ANQGSEA. This CDR3 spans 14 amino acids. V gave up 4 bases and J gave up 2 bases, with 14 bases separating them. DNA for the CDR3: TGCAGCGTTGCGGGACATCTCTCAAACACTGAAGCTTTCTTT. Amino acids: CSVAGHLSNTEAFF.

This rearrangement joins TRBV18 to TRBJ1-5; D remains ambiguous. Germline V gene data show CDR1 as KGHSH and CDR2 as LQKENI. This CDR3 comprises 14 residues. Deletions cut 3 bases from V and 3 bases from J, with 9 bases between. CDR3 bases: TGTGCCAGCTCACCTATGGAGTACAATCAGCCCCAGCATTTT. It translates to CASSPMEYNQPQHF.

Concerning this clone: Mismatch with germline at one junction end may stem from a read error. V and J are TRBV6-1 and TRBJ1-5; tentatively, D is TRBD1 (6 bases). CDR1 and CDR2 (germline): MNHNS, SASEGT. This CDR3 has 14 amino acids. In nucleotides, the CDR3 is TGTGCCAGCAGCGAAGGACAGTTCAATCAGCCCCAGCATTTT. Translation gives CASSEGQFNQPQHF.